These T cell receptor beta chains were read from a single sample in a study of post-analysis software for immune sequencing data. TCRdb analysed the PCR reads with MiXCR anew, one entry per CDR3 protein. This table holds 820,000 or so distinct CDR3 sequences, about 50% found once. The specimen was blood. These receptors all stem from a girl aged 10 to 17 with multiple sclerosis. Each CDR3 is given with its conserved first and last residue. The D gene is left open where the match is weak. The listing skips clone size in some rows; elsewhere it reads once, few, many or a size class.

cdr3_nt: TGCAGTGCTAGAGATTTGGGATCAGCGGGGGGCACTGAAGCTTTCTTT
cdr3_aa: CSARDLGSAGGTEAFF
cdr3_length: 16
d_call: .
clone_size: .
v_call: TRBV20-1
j_call: TRBJ1-1

cdr3_nt: TGTGCCAGCAGCTGGGACACACAAGCTTATAGCAATCAGCCCCAGCATTTT
cdr3_aa: CASSWDTQAYSNQPQHF
cdr3_length: 17
d_call: .
clone_size: .
v_call: TRBV12-3/TRBV12-4
j_call: TRBJ1-5

cdr3_nt: TGTGCCAGCAGTTTAAGTCGTGGCCGAGGGCAGTACTTC
cdr3_aa: CASSLSRGRGQYF
cdr3_length: 13
d_call: .
clone_size: few
v_call: TRBV12-3/TRBV12-4
j_call: TRBJ2-7

cdr3_nt: TGCGCCAGCACCACGTTAGGACGGCTAGAAGAGACCCAGTACTTC
cdr3_aa: CASTTLGRLEETQYF
cdr3_length: 15
d_call: .
clone_size: .
v_call: TRBV5-1
j_call: TRBJ2-5

cdr3_nt: TGCGCCAGCAGCCGGGGTTTATCTAGCACAGATACGCAGTATTTT
cdr3_aa: CASSRGLSSTDTQYF
cdr3_length: 15
d_call: .
clone_size: few
v_call: TRBV5-1
j_call: TRBJ2-3

cdr3_nt: TGCAGCCCCTGGATGGGGGAGACCCAGTACTTC
cdr3_aa: CSPWMGETQYF
cdr3_length: 11
d_call: .
clone_size: .
v_call: TRBV29-1
j_call: TRBJ2-5

cdr3_nt: TGTGCCAGCAGTGCGAGGACTAGCGGGACCGATACGCAGTATTTT
cdr3_aa: CASSARTSGTDTQYF
cdr3_length: 15
d_call: TRBD2
clone_size: once
v_call: TRBV6-4
j_call: TRBJ2-3

cdr3_nt: TGTGCCAGCAGTTACTCTAGGGCAGGGATCACAGATACGCAGTATTTT
cdr3_aa: CASSYSRAGITDTQYF
cdr3_length: 16
d_call: .
clone_size: .
v_call: TRBV6-6
j_call: TRBJ2-3

cdr3_nt: TGCGCCAGCAGCCTACAGCTAGACGCTAACTATGGCTACACCTTC
cdr3_aa: CASSLQLDANYGYTF
cdr3_length: 15
d_call: .
clone_size: once
v_call: TRBV4-1
j_call: TRBJ1-2

cdr3_nt: TGTGCCAGCAGTGTAACAGGCCAAGAGACCCAGTACTTC
cdr3_aa: CASSVTGQETQYF
cdr3_length: 13
d_call: .
clone_size: .
v_call: TRBV2
j_call: TRBJ2-5

cdr3_nt: TGCAGTGCTAGCGGGCAGGCGAACACTGAAGCTTTCTTT
cdr3_aa: CSASGQANTEAFF
cdr3_length: 13
d_call: .
clone_size: few
v_call: TRBV20-1
j_call: TRBJ1-1

cdr3_nt: .
cdr3_aa: CASSLSRTGSAKQYFGELFF
cdr3_length: 20
d_call: .
clone_size: .
v_call: TRBV28
j_call: TRBJ2-2

cdr3_nt: TGTGCCAGCAGTCCCAACCCCGGATCCGGAAGCACTGAAGCTTTCTTT
cdr3_aa: CASSPNPGSGSTEAFF
cdr3_length: 16
d_call: .
clone_size: .
v_call: TRBV28
j_call: TRBJ1-1

cdr3_nt: TGTGCCAGCAGCCCCGAAGGTCTGGATGAGCAGTTCTTC
cdr3_aa: CASSPEGLDEQFF
cdr3_length: 13
d_call: .
clone_size: .
v_call: TRBV7-2
j_call: TRBJ2-1

cdr3_nt: TGCGCCAGCAGCCAAGGGGCGGGGGGGCCCTTCGAGACCCAGTACTTC
cdr3_aa: CASSQGAGGPFETQYF
cdr3_length: 16
d_call: TRBD2
clone_size: .
v_call: TRBV4-1
j_call: TRBJ2-5

cdr3_nt: TGTGCCAGCAGTTACCACCACGAGGGGCAGTTCTTC
cdr3_aa: CASSYHHEGQFF
cdr3_length: 12
d_call: .
clone_size: .
v_call: TRBV6-2/TRBV6-3
j_call: TRBJ2-1

cdr3_nt: TGTGCCAGCAATGGAGGGGATATGGGAAAATACGAGCAGTACTTC
cdr3_aa: CASNGGDMGKYEQYF
cdr3_length: 15
d_call: .
clone_size: .
v_call: TRBV9
j_call: TRBJ2-7

cdr3_nt: TGCAGTGCTAGAGGGGGTAGCGCGAGACAAGAGACCCAGTACTTC
cdr3_aa: CSARGGSARQETQYF
cdr3_length: 15
d_call: .
clone_size: few
v_call: TRBV20-1
j_call: TRBJ2-5

cdr3_nt: TGTGCCAGCAGCAAGACAGGGGTGCGGAACGAGCAGTACTTC
cdr3_aa: CASSKTGVRNEQYF
cdr3_length: 14
d_call: TRBD1
clone_size: .
v_call: TRBV27
j_call: TRBJ2-7

cdr3_nt: TGCAGCGTCGACGGGACCGCCGAGAATAGCAATCAGCCCCAGCATTTT
cdr3_aa: CSVDGTAENSNQPQHF
cdr3_length: 16
d_call: .
clone_size: .
v_call: TRBV29-1
j_call: TRBJ1-5

cdr3_nt: TGCGCCAGCAGCTTCACCCGACCTCCTGGGGCCAACGTCCTGACTTTC
cdr3_aa: CASSFTRPPGANVLTF
cdr3_length: 16
d_call: .
clone_size: few
v_call: TRBV5-1
j_call: TRBJ2-6

cdr3_nt: TGTGCCAGCAGTGACTCGACAGGGGGGAACTGTGGCTACACCTTC
cdr3_aa: CASSDSTGGNCGYTF
cdr3_length: 15
d_call: TRBD1
clone_size: .
v_call: TRBV6-4
j_call: TRBJ1-2

cdr3_nt: TGCAGTGCTACAAGTTTGGCTAACTATGGCTACACCTTC
cdr3_aa: CSATSLANYGYTF
cdr3_length: 13
d_call: .
clone_size: .
v_call: TRBV20-1
j_call: TRBJ1-2

cdr3_nt: TGTGCCAGCAGCTCTAGCATGGCCAATCAGCCCCAGCATTTT
cdr3_aa: CASSSSMANQPQHF
cdr3_length: 14
d_call: .
clone_size: .
v_call: TRBV7-2
j_call: TRBJ1-5